The T cell receptor (beta chain) described here comes from a study of T-cell memory formation after mild COVID-19. Losses at the gene ends were 3 bases for V and 6 bases for J; bases not matched to a gene: 8. The CDR3 has 18 amino acids. Germline CDR1 is KGHDR and CDR2 is SFDVKD. To note about this clonotype: Its target is not known.

TCRdb processed the 5' RACE reads anew with MiXCR; each CDR3 protein has one entry. The sample lists more than 110,000 distinct CDR3 sequences, roughly 13% occurring once. The study, taken as a whole, reports: There were some responding clones in pre-infection memory, which suggested that cross-reactive memory had joined. Clonal second-wave expansions that peaked on day 37 had unconfirmed SARS-CoV-2 specificity.

The chain uses TRBV24-1 and TRBJ2-1; TRBD2 agrees at 15 bases. The sequenced material came from PBMCs or a T cell subset sorted from them (not recorded which). The origin of this receptor is an adult woman who had mild COVID-19 (a few samples of this study predate the infection). Cell type and time point are not known. CDR3 DNA sequence: TGTGCCACCAGTGATCGCCCTAGGACTAGCGGGAGGGCCAATGAGCAGTTCTTC. It translates to CATSDRPRTSGRANEQFF.